This T cell receptor beta chain was sequenced during a study of Ad26.COV2.S vaccination and SARS-CoV-2 variants. Here immunoSEQ multiplex PCR was the method, and the copy in TCRdb shows in-frame clones only, minus some. The sample has 400,000 to 450,000 clones, 90% seen once; the top ten hold 12%. The treatment denotes: about 20 received Ad26.COV2.S at low or high dose, single or two shots; about five received placebo; per-sample allocation not given. The samples were gathered on day 63 after the first injection of vaccine or placebo. The sample was peripheral blood, taken in a trial of Ad26.COV2.S vaccine versus placebo. The TCR originated in a person aged 18 to 59 who received the Ad26.COV2.S COVID-19 vaccine or a placebo.

CDR3 bases: TGTGCCAGCAGCCAAGCTAGCGGGGGGGGGCAGTACTTC. Translating it yields CASSQASGGGQYF. This chain joins TRBV3-1 (or the pseudogene TRBV3-2) and TRBJ2-7, with 12 bases lining up with TRBD2. Germline V gene lookup returns CDR1 LGHDT and CDR2 YNNKEL (reference sequence). The CDR3 consists of 13 residues. J lost 9 bases, V lost 1 base, and 1 base had no gene match.